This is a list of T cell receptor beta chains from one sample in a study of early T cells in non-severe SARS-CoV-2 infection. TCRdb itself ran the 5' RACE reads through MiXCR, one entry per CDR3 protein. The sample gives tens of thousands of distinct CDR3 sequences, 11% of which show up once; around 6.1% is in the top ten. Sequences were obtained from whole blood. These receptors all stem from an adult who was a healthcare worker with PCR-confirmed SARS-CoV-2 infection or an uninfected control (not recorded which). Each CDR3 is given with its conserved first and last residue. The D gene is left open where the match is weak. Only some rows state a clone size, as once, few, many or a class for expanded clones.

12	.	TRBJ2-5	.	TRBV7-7	CASSGSRETQYF	TGTGCCAGCAGCGGCTCCCGGGAGACCCAGTACTTC
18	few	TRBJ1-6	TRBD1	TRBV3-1	CASSRTGRAPGVNSPLHF	TGTGCCAGCAGCCGGACAGGCCGCGCTCCGGGGGTCAATTCACCCCTCCACTTT
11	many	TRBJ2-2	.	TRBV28	CASSFPGELFF	TGTGCCAGCAGTTTTCCCGGGGAGCTGTTTTTT
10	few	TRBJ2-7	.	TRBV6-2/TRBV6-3	CASGGAEQYF	TGTGCCAGCGGCGGCGCGGAGCAGTACTTC
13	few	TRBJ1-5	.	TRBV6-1	CASQMYSNQPQHF	TGTGCCAGCCAGATGTATAGCAATCAGCCCCAGCATTTT
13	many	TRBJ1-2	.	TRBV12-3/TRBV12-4	CASSFSGGHGYTF	TGTGCCAGCAGTTTCTCGGGGGGCCATGGCTACACCTTC
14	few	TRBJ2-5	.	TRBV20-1	CSARDGGKVETQYF	TGCAGTGCTAGAGATGGCGGGAAGGTAGAGACCCAGTACTTC
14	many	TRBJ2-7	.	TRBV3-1	CASSLDQGTYEQYF	TGTGCCAGCAGCCTGGATCAGGGTACCTACGAGCAGTACTTC
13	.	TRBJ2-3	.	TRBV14	CASSRMRVDTQYF	TGTGCCAGCAGCCGCATGAGGGTCGATACGCAGTATTTT
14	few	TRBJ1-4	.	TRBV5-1	CASSLGERNEKLFF	TGCGCCAGCAGCTTGGGCGAGAGAAATGAAAAACTGTTTTTT
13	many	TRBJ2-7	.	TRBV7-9	CASAEGNLSEQYF	TGTGCCAGCGCCGAAGGAAATCTATCCGAGCAGTACTTC
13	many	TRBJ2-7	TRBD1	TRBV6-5	CASSFVRGQEQYF	TGTGCCAGCAGTTTTGTGAGGGGGCAAGAGCAGTACTTC
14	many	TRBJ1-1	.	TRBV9	CASSVEGGGAEAFF	TGTGCCAGCAGCGTAGAAGGCGGGGGAGCAGAAGCTTTCTTT
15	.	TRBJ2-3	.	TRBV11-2	CASSPQAWLTDTQYF	TGTGCCAGCAGCCCCCAGGCCTGGCTCACAGATACGCAGTATTTT
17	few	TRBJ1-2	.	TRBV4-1	CASSQDSTQGSNYGYTF	TGCGCCAGCAGCCAAGATTCGACACAGGGTTCCAACTATGGCTACACCTTC
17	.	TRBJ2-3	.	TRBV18	CASSPRRSKAYPDTQYF	TGTGCCAGCTCACCCCGTCGGAGTAAGGCCTATCCAGATACGCAGTATTTT
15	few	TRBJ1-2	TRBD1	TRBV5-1	CASSLQGDRNYGYTF	TGCGCCAGCAGCCTCCAAGGGGACAGGAACTATGGCTACACCTTC
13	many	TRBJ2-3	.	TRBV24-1	CATSDLLADTQYF	TGTGCCACCAGTGATTTGTTAGCCGATACGCAGTATTTT
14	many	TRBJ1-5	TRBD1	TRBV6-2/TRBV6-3	CASTRQGASQPQHF	TGTGCCAGCACTCGACAGGGGGCCAGCCAGCCCCAGCATTTT
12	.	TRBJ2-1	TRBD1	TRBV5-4	CASRPGQGKEFF	TGTGCCAGCAGGCCGGGACAGGGGAAGGAGTTCTTC
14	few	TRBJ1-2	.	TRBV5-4	CASSRDGTNYGYTF	TGTGCCAGCAGCCGAGACGGGACTAACTATGGCTACACCTTC
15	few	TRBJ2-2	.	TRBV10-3	CAISESTGFTGELFF	TGTGCCATCAGTGAGTCCACAGGGTTCACCGGGGAGCTGTTTTTT
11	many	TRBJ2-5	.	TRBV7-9	CASSGTETQYF	TGTGCCAGCAGTGGTACAGAGACCCAGTACTTC
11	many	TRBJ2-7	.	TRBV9	CASSSDYEQYF	TGTGCCAGCAGCTCCGACTACGAGCAGTACTTC
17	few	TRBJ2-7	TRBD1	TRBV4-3	CASSQDGTGGGTREQYF	TGCGCCAGCAGCCAAGATGGGACAGGGGGCGGCACTCGGGAGCAGTACTTC
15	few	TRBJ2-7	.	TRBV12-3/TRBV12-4	CASSQEDAHSYEQYF	TGTGCCAGCAGTCAGGAGGACGCTCACTCCTACGAGCAGTACTTC
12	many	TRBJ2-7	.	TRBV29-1	CSVSKGPGEQYF	TGCAGCGTTTCGAAGGGGCCTGGCGAGCAGTACTTC
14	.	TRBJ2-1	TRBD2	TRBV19	CASSATGGVNEQFF	TGTGCCAGTAGTGCCACGGGGGGGGTCAATGAGCAGTTCTTC
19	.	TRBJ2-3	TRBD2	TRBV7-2	CASSVVQASGRPHTDTQYF	TGTGCCAGCAGCGTAGTTCAGGCTAGCGGGAGGCCCCACACAGATACGCAGTATTTT
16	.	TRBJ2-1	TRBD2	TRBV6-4	CASSDRELAGYNEQFF	TGTGCCAGCAGTGACCGCGAACTAGCGGGCTACAATGAGCAGTTCTTC
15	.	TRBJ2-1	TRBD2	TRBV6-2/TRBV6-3	CASSKGTSGYGEQFF	TGTGCCAGCAGTAAAGGGACTAGCGGGTACGGTGAGCAGTTCTTC
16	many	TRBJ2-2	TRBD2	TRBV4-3	CASSQDRTSGTGELFF	TGCGCCAGCAGCCAAGATCGGACTAGCGGCACCGGGGAGCTGTTTTTT
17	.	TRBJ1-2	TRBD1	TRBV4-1	CASSLSTGTGEGYGYTF	TGCGCCAGCAGCCTCTCGACCGGGACAGGGGAAGGCTATGGCTACACCTTC
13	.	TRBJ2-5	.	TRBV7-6	CASSLGSVETQYF	TGTGCCAGCAGCTTAGGGAGCGTAGAGACCCAGTACTTC
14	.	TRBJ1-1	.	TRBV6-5	CASSYGVPNTEAFF	TGTGCCAGCAGTTACGGGGTACCGAACACTGAAGCTTTCTTT
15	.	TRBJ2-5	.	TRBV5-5	CASSFEGGSMETQYF	TGTGCCAGCAGCTTCGAAGGGGGTAGTATGGAGACCCAGTACTTC
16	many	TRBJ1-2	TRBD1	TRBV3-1	CASSPRGGQGTGGYTF	TGTGCCAGCAGCCCCCGGGGTGGACAGGGAACAGGGGGCTACACCTTC
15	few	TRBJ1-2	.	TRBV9	CASSPRAVANYGYTF	TGTGCCAGCAGCCCTAGAGCGGTAGCTAACTATGGCTACACCTTC
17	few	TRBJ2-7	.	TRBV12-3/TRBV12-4	CASSLKLLGSVAYEQYF	TGTGCCAGCAGTTTAAAACTCTTGGGTAGCGTGGCCTACGAGCAGTACTTC
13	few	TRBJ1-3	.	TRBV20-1	CSGQQEAGNTIYF	TGCAGTGGACAGCAAGAGGCTGGAAACACCATATATTTT
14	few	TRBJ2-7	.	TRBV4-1	CASSQDLAPGEQYF	TGCGCCAGCAGCCAAGATCTGGCCCCCGGCGAGCAGTACTTC
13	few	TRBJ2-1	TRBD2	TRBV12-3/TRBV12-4	CASSPPPGLAQFF	TGTGCCAGCAGCCCGCCCCCGGGACTAGCCCAGTTCTTC
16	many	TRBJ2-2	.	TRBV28	CASRYLAPGGTGELFF	TGTGCCAGCAGATATCTAGCCCCTGGGGGCACCGGGGAGCTGTTTTTT
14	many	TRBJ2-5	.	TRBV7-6	CASSSNGRGETQYF	TGTGCCAGCAGCTCCAACGGTCGGGGGGAGACCCAGTACTTC
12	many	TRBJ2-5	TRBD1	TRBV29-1	CSVAGGSETQYF	TGCAGCGTAGCAGGGGGCTCAGAGACCCAGTACTTC
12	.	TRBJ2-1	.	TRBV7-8	CASSRTSGEQFF	TGTGCCAGCAGCAGAACTAGTGGCGAGCAGTTCTTC
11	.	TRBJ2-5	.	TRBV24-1	CATSVGETQYF	TGTGCCACCAGTGTTGGCGAGACCCAGTACTTC
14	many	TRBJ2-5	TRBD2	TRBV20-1	CSGSLTSPMETQYF	TGCAGTGGTTCGCTGACTAGCCCGATGGAGACCCAGTACTTC
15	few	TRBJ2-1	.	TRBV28	CATLTVSRAFNEQFF	TGTGCCACCCTGACAGTCTCAAGGGCGTTTAATGAGCAGTTCTTC
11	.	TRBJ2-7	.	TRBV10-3	CAIRRGYEQYF	TGTGCCATCAGGAGGGGGTACGAGCAGTACTTC
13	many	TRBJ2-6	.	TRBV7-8	CASKGSGANVLTF	TGTGCCAGCAAGGGGTCTGGGGCCAACGTCCTGACTTTC
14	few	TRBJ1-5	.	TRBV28	CASTLSRVNQPQHF	TGTGCCAGCACCCTGTCCAGGGTCAATCAGCCCCAGCATTTT
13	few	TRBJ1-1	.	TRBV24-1	CATSASVNTEAFF	TGTGCCACCAGTGCAAGCGTGAACACTGAAGCTTTCTTT
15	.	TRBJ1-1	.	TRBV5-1	CASSLELGENTEAFF	TGCGCCAGCAGCTTGGAACTGGGGGAGAACACTGAAGCTTTCTTT
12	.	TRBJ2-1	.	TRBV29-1	CSAGTLYNEQFF	TGCAGCGCGGGGACGCTATACAATGAGCAGTTCTTC
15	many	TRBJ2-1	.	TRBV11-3	CASSLGRGGWNEQFF	TGTGCCAGCAGCTTAGGCCGAGGCGGATGGAATGAGCAGTTCTTC
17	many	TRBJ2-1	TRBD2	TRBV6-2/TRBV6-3	CASSPPGLAGGYNEQFF	TGTGCCAGCAGTCCCCCGGGACTAGCGGGAGGCTACAATGAGCAGTTCTTC
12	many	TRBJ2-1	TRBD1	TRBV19	CASSILGGEQFF	TGTGCCAGTAGTATTTTAGGGGGCGAGCAGTTCTTC
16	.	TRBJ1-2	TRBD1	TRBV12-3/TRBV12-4	CASSFDGTGAKYGYTF	TGTGCCAGCAGTTTCGACGGGACAGGGGCAAAATATGGCTACACCTTC